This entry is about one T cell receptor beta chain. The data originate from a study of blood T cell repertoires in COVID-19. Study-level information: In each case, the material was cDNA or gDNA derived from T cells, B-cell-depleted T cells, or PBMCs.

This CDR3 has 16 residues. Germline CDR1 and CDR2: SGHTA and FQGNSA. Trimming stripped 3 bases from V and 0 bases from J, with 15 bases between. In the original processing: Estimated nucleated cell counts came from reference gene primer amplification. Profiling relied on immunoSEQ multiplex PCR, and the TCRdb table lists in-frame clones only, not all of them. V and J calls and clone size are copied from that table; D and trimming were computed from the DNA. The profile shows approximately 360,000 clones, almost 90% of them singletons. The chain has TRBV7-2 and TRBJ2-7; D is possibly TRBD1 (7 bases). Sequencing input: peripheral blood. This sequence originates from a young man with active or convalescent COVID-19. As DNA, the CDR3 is TGTGCCAGCAGCTTCCCAGGGGGGCGGAGCTCCTACGAGCAGTACTTC. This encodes CASSFPGGRSSYEQYF. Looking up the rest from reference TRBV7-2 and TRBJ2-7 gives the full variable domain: GAGVSQSPSNKVTEKGKDVELRCDPISGHTALYWYRQSLGQGLEFLIYFQGNSAPDKSGLPSDRFSAERTGGSVSTLTIQRTQQEDSAVYLCASSFPGGRSSYEQYFGPGTRLTVT.